Here is one TCR beta chain with its context. Its target is not known. The CDR3 is 13 residues long. Germline V gene sequence: CDR1 SEHNR, CDR2 FQNEAQ (reference sequence). Trimming cost V 5 bases and J 5 bases, with 12 bases left between them. Method: immunoSEQ multiplex PCR; TCRdb's copy keeps in-frame clones and lacks some. The sample comprises some 95,000 clones, approximately 86% of which are singletons, and approximately 6% rests with the top ten. This entry belongs to a study of T cell responses to AZD1222 COVID-19 vaccine. Study in general: Pooled together were second doses at about 4 or about 12 weeks.

Study-wide results and limits: The CD4 TCRs associated with vaccination extended across spike and predominated at 160-218 and 743-854. Targeting of unmutated variant regions was reportedly seen in nearly half of spike-specific TCRs.

This clonotype was obtained from an adult in good health. Sequences were derived from peripheral blood, sampled on day 0 of AZD1222 vaccination. The V and J genes are TRBV7-9 and TRBJ1-1, with a possible D match to TRBD1 (5 bases). Written as DNA, the CDR3 is TGTGCCAGCAGCACTCAGGGAGGTACTGAAGCTTTCTTT. Protein sequence: CASSTQGGTEAFF.